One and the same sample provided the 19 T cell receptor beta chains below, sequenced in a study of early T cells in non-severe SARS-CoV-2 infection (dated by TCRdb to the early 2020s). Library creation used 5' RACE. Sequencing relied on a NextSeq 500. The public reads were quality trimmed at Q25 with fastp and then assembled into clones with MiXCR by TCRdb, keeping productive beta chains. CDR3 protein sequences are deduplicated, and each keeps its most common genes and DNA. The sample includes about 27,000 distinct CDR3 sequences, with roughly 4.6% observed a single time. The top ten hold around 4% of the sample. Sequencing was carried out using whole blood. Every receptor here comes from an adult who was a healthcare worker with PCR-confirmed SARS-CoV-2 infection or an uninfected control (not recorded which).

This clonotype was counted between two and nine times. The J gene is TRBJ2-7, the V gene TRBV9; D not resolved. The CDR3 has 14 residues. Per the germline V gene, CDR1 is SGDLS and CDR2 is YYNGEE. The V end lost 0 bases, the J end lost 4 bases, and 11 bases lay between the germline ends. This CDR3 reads CASSVDRQPYEQYF. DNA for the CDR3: TGTGCCAGCAGCGTAGACAGACAACCATACGAGCAGTACTTC.

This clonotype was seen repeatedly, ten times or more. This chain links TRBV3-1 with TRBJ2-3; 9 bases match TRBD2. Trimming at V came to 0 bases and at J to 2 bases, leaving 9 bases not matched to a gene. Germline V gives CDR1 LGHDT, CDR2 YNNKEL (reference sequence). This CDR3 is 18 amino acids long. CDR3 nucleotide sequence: TGTGCCAGCAGCCAAGATCGATGGCTAGCGGGGATCACAGATACGCAGTATTTT. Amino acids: CASSQDRWLAGITDTQYF.

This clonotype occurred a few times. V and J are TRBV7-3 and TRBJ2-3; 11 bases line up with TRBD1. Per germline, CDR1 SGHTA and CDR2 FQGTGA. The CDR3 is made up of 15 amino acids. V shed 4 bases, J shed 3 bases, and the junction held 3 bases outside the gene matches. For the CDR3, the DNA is TGTGCCAGCAGCTGGACAGGGGGCGAGACAGATACGCAGTATTTT. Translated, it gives CASSWTGGETDTQYF.

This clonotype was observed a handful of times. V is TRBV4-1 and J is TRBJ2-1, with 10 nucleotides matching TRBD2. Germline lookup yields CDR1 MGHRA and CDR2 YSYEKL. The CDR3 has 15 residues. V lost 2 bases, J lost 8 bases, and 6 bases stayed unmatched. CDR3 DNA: TGCGCCAGCAGCCAACGGACTAGCGGAGGGGATGAGCAGTTCTTC. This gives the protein CASSQRTSGGDEQFF.

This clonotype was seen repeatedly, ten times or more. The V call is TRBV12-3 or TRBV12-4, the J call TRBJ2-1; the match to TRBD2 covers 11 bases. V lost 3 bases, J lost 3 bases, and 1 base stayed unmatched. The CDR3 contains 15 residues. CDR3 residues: CASSFTSGGYNEQFF. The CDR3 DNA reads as TGTGCCAGCAGTTTCACTAGCGGGGGCTACAATGAGCAGTTCTTC.

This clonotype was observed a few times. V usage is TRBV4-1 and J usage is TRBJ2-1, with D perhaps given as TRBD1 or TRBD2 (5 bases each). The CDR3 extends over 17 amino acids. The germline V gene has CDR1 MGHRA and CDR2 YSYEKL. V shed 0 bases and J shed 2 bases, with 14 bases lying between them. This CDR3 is CASSQERGAATYNEQFF. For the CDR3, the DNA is TGCGCCAGCAGCCAAGAAAGGGGAGCGGCAACCTACAATGAGCAGTTCTTC.

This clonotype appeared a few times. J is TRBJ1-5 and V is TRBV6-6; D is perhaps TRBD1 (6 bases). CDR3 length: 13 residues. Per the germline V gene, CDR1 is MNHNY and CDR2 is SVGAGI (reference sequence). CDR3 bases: TGTGCTGCGAAAGGACAGCTCGGCCAGCCCCAGCATTTT. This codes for CAAKGQLGQPQHF.

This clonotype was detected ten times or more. The CDR3 region is CASKPRMGVGTDTQYF. The CDR3 region has the DNA TGCGCCAGCAAGCCCAGAATGGGGGTTGGCACAGATACGCAGTATTTT. The chain is built from TRBV10-2 and TRBJ2-3, with D possibly being TRBD1 or TRBD2 (5 bases each). The CDR3 length is 16 residues. Germline CDR1 reads WSHSY; CDR2 reads SAAADI. Between the trimmed V and J ends, which lost 7 bases and 1 base, there was a span of 18 bases.

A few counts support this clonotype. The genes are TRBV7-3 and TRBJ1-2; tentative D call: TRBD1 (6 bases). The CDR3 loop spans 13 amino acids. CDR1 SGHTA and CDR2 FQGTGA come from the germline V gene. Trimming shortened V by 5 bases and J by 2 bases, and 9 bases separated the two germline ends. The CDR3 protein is CASSPDRNYGYTF. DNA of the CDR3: TGTGCCAGCAGCCCCGACAGGAACTATGGCTACACCTTC.

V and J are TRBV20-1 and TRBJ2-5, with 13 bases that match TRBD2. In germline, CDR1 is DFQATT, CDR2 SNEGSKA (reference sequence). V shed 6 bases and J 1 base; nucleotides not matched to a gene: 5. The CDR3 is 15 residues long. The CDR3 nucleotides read TGCAGTGCGGCCGGGACTAGCGGGGCCCAAGAGACCCAGTACTTC. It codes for CSAAGTSGAQETQYF.

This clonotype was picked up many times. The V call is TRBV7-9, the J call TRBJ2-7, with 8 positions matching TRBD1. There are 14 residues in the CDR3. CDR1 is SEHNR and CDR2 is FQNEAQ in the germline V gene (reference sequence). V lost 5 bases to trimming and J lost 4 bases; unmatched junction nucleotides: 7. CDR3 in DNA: TGTGCCAGCAGCCCCCGACAGGGGCCGTACGAGCAGTACTTC. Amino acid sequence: CASSPRQGPYEQYF.

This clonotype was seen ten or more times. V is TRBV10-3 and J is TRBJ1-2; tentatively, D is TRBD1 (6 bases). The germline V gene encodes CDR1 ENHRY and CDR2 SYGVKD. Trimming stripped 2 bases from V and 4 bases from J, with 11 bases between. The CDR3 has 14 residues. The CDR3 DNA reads TGTGCCATCAGTGAGGACAGGAGCCTCTATGGCTACACCTTC. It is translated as CAISEDRSLYGYTF.

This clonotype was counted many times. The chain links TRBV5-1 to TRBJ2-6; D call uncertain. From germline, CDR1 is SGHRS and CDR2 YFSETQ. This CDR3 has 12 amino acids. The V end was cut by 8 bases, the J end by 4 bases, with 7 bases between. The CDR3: CASMSGANVLTF. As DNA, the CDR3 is TGCGCCAGTATGTCCGGGGCCAACGTCCTGACTTTC.

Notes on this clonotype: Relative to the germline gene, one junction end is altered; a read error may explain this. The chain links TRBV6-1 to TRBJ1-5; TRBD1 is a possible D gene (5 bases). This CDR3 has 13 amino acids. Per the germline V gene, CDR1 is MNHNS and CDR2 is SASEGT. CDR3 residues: CASREGGNQPQHF. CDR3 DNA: TGTGCCAGCAGGGAAGGGGGCAATCAGCCCCAGCATTTT.

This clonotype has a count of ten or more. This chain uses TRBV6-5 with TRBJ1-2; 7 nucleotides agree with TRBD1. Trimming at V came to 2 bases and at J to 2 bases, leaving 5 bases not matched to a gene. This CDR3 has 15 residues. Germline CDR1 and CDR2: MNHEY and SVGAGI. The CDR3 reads CASSYEPGQNYGYTF. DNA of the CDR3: TGTGCCAGCAGTTACGAGCCGGGACAGAACTATGGCTACACCTTC.

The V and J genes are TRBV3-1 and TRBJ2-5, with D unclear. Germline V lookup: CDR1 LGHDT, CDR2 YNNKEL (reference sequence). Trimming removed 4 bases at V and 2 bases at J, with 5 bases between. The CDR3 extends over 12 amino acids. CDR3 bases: TGTGCCAGCAGCCCTATACAAGAGACCCAGTACTTC. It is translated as CASSPIQETQYF.

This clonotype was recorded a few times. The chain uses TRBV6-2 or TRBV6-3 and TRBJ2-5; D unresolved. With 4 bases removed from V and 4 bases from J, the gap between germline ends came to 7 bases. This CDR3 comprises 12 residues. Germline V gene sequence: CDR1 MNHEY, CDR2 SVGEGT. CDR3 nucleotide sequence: TGTGCCAGCAGTTCAACCCGAGAGACCCAGTACTTC. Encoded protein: CASSSTRETQYF.

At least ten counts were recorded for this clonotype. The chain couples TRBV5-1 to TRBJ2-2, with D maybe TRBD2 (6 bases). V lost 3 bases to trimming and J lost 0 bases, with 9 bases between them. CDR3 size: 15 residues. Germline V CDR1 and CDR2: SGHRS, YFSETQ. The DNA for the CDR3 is TGCGCCAGCAGCTACGGGACTCCGAACACCGGGGAGCTGTTTTTT. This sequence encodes CASSYGTPNTGELFF. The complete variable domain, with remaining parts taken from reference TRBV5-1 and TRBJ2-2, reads KAGVTQTPRYLIKTRGQQVTLSCSPISGHRSVSWYQQTPGQGLQFLFEYFSETQRNKGNFPGRFSGRQFSNSRSEMNVSTLELGDSALYLCASSYGTPNTGELFFGEGSRLTVL.

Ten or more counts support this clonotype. The CDR3 loop is CATGGNTIYF. CDR3 DNA: TGTGCCACCGGGGGAAACACCATATATTTT. The chain recombines TRBV27 with TRBJ1-3; D remains ambiguous. The V gene lost 10 bases and the J gene lost 4 bases, with 5 bases spanning the gap. The CDR3 consists of 10 residues. Germline assignment: CDR1 MNHEY and CDR2 SMNVEV (reference sequence).